This TCR beta chain was sequenced in a study of breast tumors, draining lymph nodes, adjacent tissues. This clonotype appeared many times. Its antigen is not identified. Study conclusions and caveats: Compared with lymph nodes, tumors were less diverse; compared with nontumor tissue, more.

One entry per CDR3 protein, called by TCRdb with MiXCR from the multiplex PCR reads. The table shows just under 65,000 distinct CDR3 sequences, with roughly 57% occurring only once. The sequencing input was breast tumor tissue. The source is a female donor with breast cancer. Some clones in this sample may be carry-over from other donors' samples.

The CDR3 region has the DNA TGCAGTGCTAGGCCCGGGACTAGCGGGAGCGATGAGCAGTTCTTC. Amino acids: CSARPGTSGSDEQFF. The chain is built from TRBV20-1 and TRBJ2-1; 14 bases line up with TRBD2. From germline, CDR1 is DFQATT and CDR2 SNEGSKA (reference sequence). The trim removed 3 bases at V and 8 bases at J, leaving 6 bases unmatched. CDR3 length equals 15 residues.